This T cell receptor (beta chain) was observed in a study of shared T cell receptors in the human thymus. The table came from immunoSEQ multiplex PCR; TCRdb's copy has only in-frame clones and leaves some out. The table lists roughly 660,000 clones, 85% to 90% of them singletons. The same sample was also studied in work on human thymus T cells. Turning to that study: Finnish infants who were healthy and having corrective surgery for congenital heart defects made up the donors. Corrective heart surgery yielded the resections from which the thymus tissue came. Thymic and blood repertoires appeared to carry a bias in their V and J gene usage.

This clonotype was obtained from a boy in the first two years of life with a congenital heart defect. The sample taken for sequencing was thymocytes.

The CDR3 DNA reads TGCGCCAGCAGTGCGCCCCAGGGGGTCGCCTACGAGCAGTACTTC. Its translation: CASSAPQGVAYEQYF. V usage is TRBV5-1 and J usage is TRBJ2-7; 7 positions agree with TRBD1. Looked up from germline, CDR1 is SGHRS and CDR2 is YFSETQ. V lost 5 bases and J lost 2; bases outside the gene matches: 10. The CDR3 spans 15 residues. The complete variable domain, with remaining parts taken from reference TRBV5-1 and TRBJ2-7, reads KAGVTQTPRYLIKTRGQQVTLSCSPISGHRSVSWYQQTPGQGLQFLFEYFSETQRNKGNFPGRFSGRQFSNSRSEMNVSTLELGDSALYLCASSAPQGVAYEQYFGPGTRLTVT.